These 32 T cell receptor beta chains were sequenced from one sample in a study of cytomegalovirus exposure and HLA in healthy donors. The PCR was carried out with 60 Vbeta primers and 13 Jbeta primers. Repertoires were generated with immunoSEQ multiplex PCR, while TCRdb's copy carries only in-frame clones and drops some. The profile covers approximately 130,000 clones, with roughly four fifths appearing a single time and roughly 2.5% taken by the ten largest. Specimen: PBMCs. These receptor sequences come from a boy aged 2 to 10 in good health and CMV-seronegative.

V and J are TRBV5-4 and TRBJ2-5; D is possibly TRBD1 (5 bases). V was cut by 0 bases and J by 5 bases, with 5 bases left in between. The CDR3 loop spans 12 amino acids. CDR1 is SGHNT, CDR2 YYREEE, per germline (reference sequence). The CDR3 protein is CASSLDRETQYF. In DNA, the CDR3 is TGTGCCAGCAGCTTGGACAGGGAGACCCAGTACTTC.

This clone came up once. The germline gene is not matched at one end of the junction; a read error may be the cause. J is TRBJ2-1 and V is TRBV7-7, with D perhaps TRBD2 (6 bases). Looked up from germline, CDR1 is SSHAT and CDR2 is FNYEAQ (reference sequence). CDR3 length: 14 amino acids. The CDR3 DNA reads as TGTGCTAGCAGCCGGGACTCTTCCTACAATGAGCAGTTCTTC. As protein: CASSRDSSYNEQFF.

The chain has TRBV21-1 and TRBJ2-1; the table's D gene call, TRBD2, was not cross checked with the DNA. TRBV21-1 counts as a pseudogene. CDR3 size: 16 residues. The CDR3 nucleotides are TGTGCCAGCAGCTCCGCGACTAGCGGCGCTGACGATGAGCAGTTCTTC. Encoded protein: CASSSATSGADDEQFF.

Only a few counts were recorded for this clone. This chain joins TRBV5-4 and TRBJ1-1, with D possibly being TRBD1 (5 bases). The CDR3 contains 14 residues. In germline, CDR1 is SGHNT, CDR2 YYREEE (reference sequence). V dropped 3 bases and J dropped 1 base, with 10 bases sitting between them. The CDR3 loop reads CASSYPTANTEAFF. CDR3 nucleotide sequence: TGTGCCAGCAGCTATCCGACAGCGAACACTGAAGCTTTCTTT.

This clone has just a few counts. CDR3 coding DNA: TGTGCCAGCAGTTCCCGACAGGGTGGGGGAGATACGCAGTATTTT. Protein product: CASSSRQGGGDTQYF. This chain uses TRBV6-6 with TRBJ2-3, with TRBD1 matching 7 bases. The V and J ends lost 4 bases and 5 bases, in that order; junction bases with no gene match: 9. In germline, CDR1 is MNHNY, CDR2 SVGAGI (reference sequence). The CDR3 consists of 15 residues.

The chain employs TRBV9 and TRBJ2-7, with unresolved D. Deletions cut 1 base from V and 0 bases from J, with 5 bases between. The CDR3 is 13 residues long. The germline gives CDR1 SGDLS, CDR2 YYNGEE. CDR3 bases: TGTGCCAGCAGCGTATCCAGCTCCTACGAGCAGTACTTC. It specifies CASSVSSSYEQYF.

The chain uses TRBV9 and TRBJ2-3; D is uncertain. Germline loops: CDR1 SGDLS, CDR2 YYNGEE. CDR3 length: 15 residues. V was cut by 4 bases and J by 0 bases, with 12 bases left in between. DNA for the CDR3: TGTGCCAGCAGCCCCTCCCAGGTGAGCACAGATACGCAGTATTTT. It encodes CASSPSQVSTDTQYF.

V gene TRBV7-9 combines with J gene TRBJ2-3; 7 bases align to TRBD2. The J segment lost 1 base and the V segment lost 3 bases, leaving 16 bases of the junction unmatched. The CDR3 spans 19 residues. CDR1 SEHNR and CDR2 FQNEAQ come from the germline V gene (reference sequence). The CDR3 DNA follows: TGTGCCAGCAGCTTCCTCCCGGGGAGGGGCCCTAGCGGCACAGATACGCAGTATTTT. Translating gives CASSFLPGRGPSGTDTQYF.

The chain couples TRBV6-5 to TRBJ2-1, with D maybe TRBD1 (6 bases). CDR1 is MNHEY, CDR2 SVGAGI, per germline. The CDR3 covers 14 residues. Deletions cut 5 bases from V and 10 bases from J, with 18 bases between. CDR3 residues: CASSLRGQRWEQFF. CDR3 nucleotide sequence: TGTGCCAGCAGTCTCAGGGGCCAGCGATGGGAGCAGTTCTTC.

The chain joins TRBV5-1 to TRBJ2-3; 13 bases are a match to TRBD2. The CDR3 has 16 residues. The germline CDR1 and CDR2 sequences are SGHRS and YFSETQ. J was trimmed by 7 bases and V by 2 bases; bases with no gene match: 7. DNA of the CDR3: TGCGCCAGCAGCTTTGGACTAGCGGGAGTAGGAAATACGCAGTATTTT. It encodes CASSFGLAGVGNTQYF.

The chain combines TRBV6-4 with TRBJ2-1; D may be TRBD1 (6 bases). The germline CDR1 and CDR2 sequences are MRHNA and SNTAGT. Trimming took off 6 bases at V and 5 bases at J, with 14 bases between the two ends. The CDR3 totals 14 residues. CDR3 nucleotides: TGTGCCAGCAGCTACAGGGCCCCAGACAATGAGCAGTTCTTC. This encodes CASSYRAPDNEQFF.

This clone was counted between two and nine times. The V and J genes are TRBV4-3 and TRBJ1-1; 7 bases map to TRBD1. Germline V gene lookup returns CDR1 LGHNA and CDR2 YSLEER. The CDR3 is made up of 15 amino acids. The trim removed 1 base at V and 0 bases at J, leaving 2 bases unmatched. CDR3 protein: CASSQAGTVNTEAFF. CDR3 nucleotides: TGCGCCAGCAGCCAAGCCGGGACAGTGAACACTGAAGCTTTCTTT.

The chain has TRBV7-9 and TRBJ2-1; 13 nucleotides agree with TRBD2. With 5 bases clipped from V and 7 bases from J, the junction kept 11 bases outside the gene matches. Per germline, CDR1 SEHNR and CDR2 FQNEAQ (reference sequence). CDR3 length: 17 residues. The DNA of the CDR3 is TGTGCCAGCAGCACTCAAAGGACTAGCGGGAGTGGGAATGAGCAGTTCTTC. Protein product: CASSTQRTSGSGNEQFF.

V is TRBV19 and J is TRBJ2-3; TRBD1 matches 12 bases. The V and J ends lost 2 bases and 7 bases, in that order; junction bases with no gene match: 10. CDR3 size: 17 residues. Germline-derived CDR1 and CDR2 are LNHDA and SQIVND (reference sequence). This CDR3 is CASSILPGTGGRYTQYF. In DNA, the CDR3 is TGTGCCAGTAGTATACTACCTGGGACAGGGGGCAGGTATACGCAGTATTTT.

V gene TRBV7-2 combines with J gene TRBJ2-7, with a weak D call TRBD1 (5 bases). Germline CDR1 reads SGHTA; CDR2 reads FQGNSA. V was cut by 3 bases and J by 7 bases, with 16 bases left in between. The CDR3 has 14 residues. This CDR3 reads CASSFAGSPVEQYF. The CDR3 nucleotides are TGTGCCAGCAGCTTCGCAGGGTCCCCGGTGGAGCAGTACTTC.

The chain links TRBV19 to TRBJ1-4; weak D call: TRBD1 (5 bases). The CDR3 is 17 amino acids. Germline CDR1 reads LNHDA; CDR2 reads SQIVND (reference sequence). V was pared by 5 bases and J by 3 bases, with 19 bases between. CDR3 region: CASSPHQGGGANEKLFF. The CDR3 DNA sequence: TGTGCCAGTAGTCCCCACCAGGGCGGTGGGGCTAATGAAAAACTGTTTTTT.

This sequence joins TRBV21-1 and TRBJ2-2; TRBD1 is the table's D call and was not checked against the DNA. TRBV21-1 is recorded as a pseudogene. The CDR3 spans 13 residues. The CDR3 spells CAIGTAAVEALFF. The DNA for the CDR3 is TGTGCCATCGGGACAGCCGCCGTGGAAGCGCTGTTTTTT.

This clone has just one count. The CDR3 DNA is TGTGCCAGCAGCCCACGGGGCGATAGCGGGGGGTCACCCTACGAGCAGTACTTC. It specifies CASSPRGDSGGSPYEQYF. The chain employs TRBV9 and TRBJ2-7; 10 nucleotides line up with TRBD2. This CDR3 has 18 residues. V trimming: 4 bases; J trimming: 2 bases; junction bases outside the gene matches: 15. CDR1 and CDR2 (germline): SGDLS, YYNGEE.

The chain carries TRBV13 and TRBJ2-1; 10 nucleotides agree with TRBD1. The ends lost 5 bases at V and 8 bases at J; junction bases unmatched: 12. Germline V gene lookup returns CDR1 PRHDT and CDR2 FYEKMQ (reference sequence). This CDR3 is built from 16 residues. The CDR3 protein is CASSPTGTGVGDEQFF. The DNA of the CDR3 is TGTGCCAGCAGCCCTACTGGGACAGGGGTAGGCGATGAGCAGTTCTTC.

The gene calls are TRBV18 and TRBJ2-3, with D possibly being TRBD2 (6 bases). Germline CDR1 and CDR2: KGHSH and LQKENI. The CDR3 has 15 residues. V was trimmed by 1 base and J by 0 bases, leaving 8 bases between them. CDR3 loop: CASSPLGGSTDTQYF. CDR3 coding DNA: TGTGCCAGCTCACCACTAGGAGGGAGCACAGATACGCAGTATTTT.

The rearrangement joins TRBV6-5 to TRBJ2-3, with 7 bases matching TRBD2. Germline V CDR1 and CDR2: MNHEY, SVGAGI. This CDR3 contains 15 residues. Trimming removed 7 bases from V and 5 bases from J; junction bases left unmatched: 12. CDR3 amino acids: CASTRSWGGIDTQYF. Written as DNA, the CDR3 is TGTGCCAGCACCCGAAGCTGGGGGGGAATAGATACGCAGTATTTT.

This chain links TRBV9 with TRBJ2-1; the match to TRBD1 covers 9 bases. CDR3 length: 15 amino acids. Looked up from germline, CDR1 is SGDLS and CDR2 is YYNGEE. The ends lost 3 bases at V and 4 bases at J; junction bases unmatched: 5. In DNA form, the CDR3 reads TGTGCCAGCAGCGCCTGGGACAGGGCTTACAATGAGCAGTTCTTC. This gives the protein CASSAWDRAYNEQFF.

This clone was seen once. The chain employs TRBV9 and TRBJ2-2; tentative D call: TRBD2 (5 bases). The CDR3 is made up of 15 amino acids. Germline-derived CDR1 and CDR2 are SGDLS and YYNGEE. The germline V and J ends were trimmed by 0 bases and 5 bases, with 11 bases remaining between them. The CDR3 loop is CASSVAPGNTGELFF. In nucleotides, the CDR3 is TGTGCCAGCAGCGTAGCCCCGGGGAATACCGGGGAGCTGTTTTTT.

This sequence joins TRBV20-1 and TRBJ1-1; TRBD1 matches at 7 bases. Germline V gene data show CDR1 as DFQATT and CDR2 as SNEGSKA (reference sequence). The CDR3 is 11 amino acids. The CDR3 reads CKGGTDTEAFF. CDR3 sequence (DNA): TGCAAAGGGGGCACCGACACTGAAGCTTTCTTT.

This clone was counted between two and nine times. The chain has TRBV7-8 and TRBJ2-1, with D maybe TRBD2 (5 bases). Trimming stripped 1 base from V and 7 bases from J, with 20 bases between. Germline V gene lookup returns CDR1 SGHVS and CDR2 FQNEAQ. This CDR3 has 17 residues. The DNA for the CDR3 is TGTGCCAGCAGCTTAGGTGGGGAGCCCCATTTGGAGAATGAGCAGTTCTTC. Translated, it gives CASSLGGEPHLENEQFF.

The gene calls are TRBV5-1 and TRBJ2-7; no clear D gene. With 4 bases removed from V and 0 bases from J, the gap between germline ends came to 14 bases. Germline CDR1 and CDR2: SGHRS and YFSETQ. This CDR3 spans 15 amino acids. The CDR3 DNA is TGCGCCAGCAGCACGACTCGATTAAGCTCCTACGAGCAGTACGTC. Translated: CASSTTRLSSYEQYV.

About this clone itself: One end of the junction fails to match germline, which may point to a read error. This chain links TRBV7-9 with TRBJ1-5, with D possibly being TRBD1 (5 bases). The germline CDR1 and CDR2 sequences are SEHNR and FQNEAQ (reference sequence). This CDR3 has 16 amino acids. The CDR3 here is CSSSLEGGGWSQPQHF. The CDR3, as DNA: TGTTCCAGCAGCTTAGAAGGCGGGGGATGGAGTCAGCCCCAGCATTTT.

Written as DNA, the CDR3 is TGTGCCAGTAGGGCAGTTGGGGCTCAGGGGCAGTATTTT. Translated: CASRAVGAQGQYF. The chain is built from TRBV19 and TRBJ2-3, with D tentatively TRBD1 (5 bases). The CDR3 covers 13 residues. V was shortened by 6 bases and J by 11 bases, with 18 bases between the two germline ends. Germline-derived CDR1 and CDR2 are LNHDA and SQIVND (reference sequence).

J is TRBJ2-2 and V is TRBV10-3; D perhaps matches TRBD1 (6 bases). With 6 bases removed from V and 5 bases from J, the gap between germline ends came to 16 bases. Germline CDR1 reads ENHRY; CDR2 reads SYGVKD. The CDR3 extends over 15 amino acids. The CDR3 nucleotides are TGTGCCATCAGCCCCAGGGGAATATTGACCGGGGAGCTGTTTTTT. Translated: CAISPRGILTGELFF.

V is TRBV4-1 and J is TRBJ2-4, with 7 positions matching TRBD1. Germline lookup yields CDR1 MGHRA and CDR2 YSYEKL. CDR3 size: 18 residues. V lost 4 bases and J lost 0; bases outside the gene matches: 12. The CDR3 sequence is CASSPGGQTTLAKNIQYF. CDR3 bases: TGCGCCAGCAGCCCAGGGGGACAGACAACTCTAGCCAAAAACATTCAGTACTTC.

The chain recombines TRBV7-2 with TRBJ1-2; the match to TRBD1 covers 8 bases. The CDR3 is made up of 15 amino acids. The V segment lost 5 bases and the J segment 7 bases; nucleotides outside the gene matches: 12. Germline CDR1 is SGHTA and CDR2 is FQGNSA. DNA for the CDR3: TGTGCCAGCAGCCCTAGGACAGGGATGGGGTCTGGCTACACCTTC. Amino acid sequence: CASSPRTGMGSGYTF.

The V gene is TRBV14, the J gene TRBJ2-1; the match to TRBD2 covers 11 bases. The CDR3 is 15 residues long. The V gene end was trimmed by 9 bases and the J gene end by 5 bases; junction bases not matched to a gene: 9. Germline CDR1 and CDR2: SGHDN and FVKESK. The CDR3, as DNA: TGTGCCAGGGGTCCTAGCGGGGGGTGGAACAATGAGCAGTTCTTC. Translated, it gives CARGPSGGWNNEQFF.